The clone carrying this TCR beta chain occurred a few times. The sample is drawn from a study of CD8 T cells in ankylosing spondylitis. The CDR3 has 13 residues. The germline gives CDR1 MNHNS, CDR2 SASEGT. V dropped 10 bases and J dropped 5; count of bases not matched to a gene: 9. One entry per CDR3 protein, called by TCRdb with MiXCR from the 5' RACE reads. This sample has under 450,000 distinct CDR3 sequences; roughly 22% occur once, and the top ten carry over 10%. The material sequenced was blood, either unsorted or a sorted T cell fraction (not recorded which). The sequence was collected from a male donor with ankylosing spondylitis or in good health (not recorded which). The chain carries TRBV6-1 and TRBJ2-5, with 8 bases lining up with TRBD1. The CDR3 loop reads CATSWTGKETQYF. CDR3 bases: TGTGCCACTTCTTGGACAGGGAAGGAGACCCAGTACTTC.